Listed below are T cell receptor beta chains from one sample, sequenced in a study of T cell responses to AZD1222 COVID-19 vaccine. Clones were read by immunoSEQ multiplex PCR, and TCRdb kept only the in-frame ones, dropping some. This table has about 140,000 clones, around 85% appearing once. The sample was peripheral blood, taken 28 days after the second dose of the MenACWY control vaccine. All receptors derive from an adult who received the MenACWY meningococcal vaccine as a control. The CDR3 runs from the conserved cysteine through the conserved F or W. Fields, in order: V gene, J gene, CDR3 length, clone size, D gene, CDR3 DNA, CDR3 protein. The D gene is left open where the match is weak. Size is stated for part of the rows, as once, few or many counts, or as a class when the clone is expanded.

TRBV19	TRBJ2-2	19	NA	TRBD2	TGTGCCAGTAGTACCCTAGCGGGGGGGCCCCTCGCGAACACCGGGGAGCTGTTTTTT	CASSTLAGGPLANTGELFF
TRBV3-1/TRBV3-2	TRBJ2-7	21	NA	TRBD2	TGTGCCAGCAGCCGATTACACCAAGGGACTAGCGGAGGGGGGAAAATGTACGAGCAGTACTTC	CASSRLHQGTSGGGKMYEQYF
TRBV6-4	TRBJ2-3	13	NA	NA	TGTGCCAGCAGCTTAAACCTGGGAGATACGCAGTATTTT	CASSLNLGDTQYF
TRBV19	TRBJ2-1	15	NA	NA	TGTGCCAGTACCTTCCCGGCTAGGAGGGGGAATGAGCAGTTCTTC	CASTFPARRGNEQFF
TRBV18	TRBJ1-1	14	NA	TRBD1	TGTGCCAGCTCACGACAGGGGGCCGGAACTGAAGCTTTCTTT	CASSRQGAGTEAFF
TRBV7-6	TRBJ2-3	16	NA	TRBD1	TGTGCCAGCAGCTTAGGGACAGGGGGCGGCACAGATACGCAGTATTTT	CASSLGTGGGTDTQYF
TRBV11-3	TRBJ1-4	15	NA	TRBD1	TGTGCCAGCAGCTTACGACAGGGGGCGTGGGAAAAACTGTTTTTT	CASSLRQGAWEKLFF
TRBV7-9	TRBJ2-2	12	NA	NA	TGTGCCGACCGGGACACCGTTTCGGAGCTGTTTTTT	CADRDTVSELFF
TRBV7-7	TRBJ2-3	15	NA	TRBD2	TGTGCCAGCAGCGAAGCGGGACGGAGCACAGATACGCAGTATTTT	CASSEAGRSTDTQYF
TRBV28	TRBJ2-1	14	NA	NA	TGTGGTACGAGAGGGAAAAGCTCCTACAATGAGCAGTTCTTC	CGTRGKSSYNEQFF
TRBV7-3	TRBJ2-1	13	NA	NA	TGTGCCAGCAGCTTAGATGGGGACAATGAGCAGTTCTTC	CASSLDGDNEQFF
TRBV5-1	TRBJ2-5	14	NA	NA	TGCGCCAGCAGCTTGGCTCAGAAGGGGGAGACCCAGTACTTC	CASSLAQKGETQYF
TRBV6-5	TRBJ2-7	13	NA	NA	TGTGCCAGCAGCCTTAGCGCTACCTACGAGCAGTACTTC	CASSLSATYEQYF
TRBV6-6	TRBJ2-1	16	NA	NA	TGTGCCAGCAGTTACTCTGGGACTTGGGTGAGGGATGAGCAGTTCTTC	CASSYSGTWVRDEQFF
TRBV7-3	TRBJ2-5	16	few	NA	TGTGCCAGCAGCCCCCAAGGAGGGGGGGCCCAAGAGACCCAGTACTTC	CASSPQGGGAQETQYF
TRBV10-1	TRBJ2-1	14	NA	TRBD1	TGCCCCAGCAGTGGGCAGGGGGCTGACAATGAGCAGTTCTTC	CPSSGQGADNEQFF
TRBV11-3	TRBJ2-1	16	NA	TRBD1	TGTGCCAGCAGCACAGGGACAGGGGGGGGCTACAATGAGCAGTTCTTC	CASSTGTGGGYNEQFF
TRBV27	TRBJ2-1	14	NA	TRBD2	TGTGCCAGCAGCCTGACTAGCGATCGTACTGAGCAGTTCTTC	CASSLTSDRTEQFF
TRBV4-2	TRBJ1-1	13	NA	NA	TGTGCCAGCAGCCAAGCGGTAAACACTGAAGCTTTCTTT	CASSQAVNTEAFF
TRBV5-1	TRBJ1-2	18	NA	TRBD1	TGCGCCAGCAGCTCGGTTGTGGGGACAGGACTTAATAACTATGGCTACACCTTC	CASSSVVGTGLNNYGYTF
TRBV20-1	TRBJ2-5	13	once	NA	TGCAGTGCTAGTATGACGGTCCAAGAGACCCAGTACTTC	CSASMTVQETQYF
TRBV11-2	TRBJ1-1	13	NA	NA	TGTGCCAGCAGCGGCGGTATGAACACTGAAGCTTTCTTT	CASSGGMNTEAFF
TRBV3-1/TRBV3-2	TRBJ1-6	13	few	NA	TGTGCCAGCAGCCAACTCCAAAATTCACCCCTCCACTTT	CASSQLQNSPLHF
TRBV6-6	TRBJ1-2	14	once	NA	TGTGCCAGCAGTTACAGGACCCTAAACTATGGCTACACCTTC	CASSYRTLNYGYTF
TRBV28	TRBJ1-1	13	NA	NA	TGTGCCAGCAGGACCGGGCCCCCTTCTGAAGCTTTCTTT	CASRTGPPSEAFF
TRBV5-1	TRBJ2-6	18	NA	NA	TGCGCCAGCAGCCAAATACCGGGACAAGTCTCTGGGGCCAACGTCCTGACTTTC	CASSQIPGQVSGANVLTF
TRBV27	TRBJ1-1	19	NA	NA	TGTGCCAGCAGTTTAGTCGCCCGACCCCGTTCCCAGGGGAACACTGAAGCTTTCTTT	CASSLVARPRSQGNTEAFF
TRBV11-1	TRBJ1-1	14	NA	NA	TGTGCCAGCAGCTTAGAGTTCCGGAACACTGAAGCTTTCTTT	CASSLEFRNTEAFF
TRBV19	TRBJ1-3	15	NA	NA	TGTGCCAGTAGTAAGATGGGGAACTCTGGAAACACCATATATTTT	CASSKMGNSGNTIYF
TRBV5-4	TRBJ1-2	16	NA	TRBD1	TGTGCCAGCAGCTTGGATTCAACAGGGGGCGCGACTGGCTACACCTTC	CASSLDSTGGATGYTF
TRBV5-1	TRBJ2-1	14	NA	NA	TGCGCCAGCAGCTTTAGGGTAGGGGACAATGAGCAGTTCTTC	CASSFRVGDNEQFF
TRBV2	TRBJ2-2	16	NA	NA	TGTGCCAGCAGCGATAGGCAGGGGACTCTCACCGGGGAGCTGTTTTTT	CASSDRQGTLTGELFF
TRBV5-6	TRBJ1-2	15	NA	NA	TGTGCCAGCAGCCTGACGGGCGGGGGAGGGTATGGCTACACCTTC	CASSLTGGGGYGYTF